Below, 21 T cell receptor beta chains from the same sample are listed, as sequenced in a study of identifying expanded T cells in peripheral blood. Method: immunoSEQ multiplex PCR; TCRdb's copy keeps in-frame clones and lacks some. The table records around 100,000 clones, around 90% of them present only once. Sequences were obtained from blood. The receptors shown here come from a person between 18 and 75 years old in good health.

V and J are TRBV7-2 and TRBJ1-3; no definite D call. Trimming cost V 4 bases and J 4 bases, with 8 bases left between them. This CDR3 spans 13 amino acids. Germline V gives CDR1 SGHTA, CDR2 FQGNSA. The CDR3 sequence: CASSSLTGNTIYF. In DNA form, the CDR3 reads TGTGCCAGCAGCTCCCTTACGGGAAACACCATATATTTT. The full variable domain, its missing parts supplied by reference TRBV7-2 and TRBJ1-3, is GAGVSQSPSNKVTEKGKDVELRCDPISGHTALYWYRQSLGQGLEFLIYFQGNSAPDKSGLPSDRFSAERTGGSVSTLTIQRTQQEDSAVYLCASSSLTGNTIYFGEGSWLTVV.

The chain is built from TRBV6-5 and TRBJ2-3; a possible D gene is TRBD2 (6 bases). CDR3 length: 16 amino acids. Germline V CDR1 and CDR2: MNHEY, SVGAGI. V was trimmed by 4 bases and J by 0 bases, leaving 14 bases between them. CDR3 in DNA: TGTGCCAGCAGTTCCCTCGGGACTTCTAGCACAGATACGCAGTATTTT. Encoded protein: CASSSLGTSSTDTQYF.

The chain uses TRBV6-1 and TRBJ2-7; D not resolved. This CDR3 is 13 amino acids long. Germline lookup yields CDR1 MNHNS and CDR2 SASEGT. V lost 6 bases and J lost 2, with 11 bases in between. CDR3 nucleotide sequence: TGTGCCAGCAGCGATAATAGACCCTACGAGCAGTACTTC. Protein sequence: CASSDNRPYEQYF.

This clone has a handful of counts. CDR3 sequence (DNA): TGTGCCAGCAGCGTGGGTTACGAGCAGTACTTC. Translation gives CASSVGYEQYF. The rearrangement links TRBV5-4 to TRBJ2-7; D unclear. V lost 4 bases and J lost 4, with 6 bases in between. This CDR3 has 11 residues. The germline V gene encodes CDR1 SGHNT and CDR2 YYREEE (reference sequence).

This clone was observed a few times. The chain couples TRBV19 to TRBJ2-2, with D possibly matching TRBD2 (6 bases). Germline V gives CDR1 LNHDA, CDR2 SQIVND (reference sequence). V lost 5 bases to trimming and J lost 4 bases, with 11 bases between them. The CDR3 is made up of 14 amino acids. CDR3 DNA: TGTGCCAGTAGTGAAGGACTATCCACCGGGGAGCTGTTTTTT. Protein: CASSEGLSTGELFF.

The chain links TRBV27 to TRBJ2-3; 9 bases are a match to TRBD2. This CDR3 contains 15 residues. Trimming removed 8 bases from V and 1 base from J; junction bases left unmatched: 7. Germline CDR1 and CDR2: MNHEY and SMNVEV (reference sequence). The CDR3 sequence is CASGGLAWGTDTQYF. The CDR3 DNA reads TGTGCCAGCGGCGGACTAGCGTGGGGCACAGATACGCAGTATTTT.

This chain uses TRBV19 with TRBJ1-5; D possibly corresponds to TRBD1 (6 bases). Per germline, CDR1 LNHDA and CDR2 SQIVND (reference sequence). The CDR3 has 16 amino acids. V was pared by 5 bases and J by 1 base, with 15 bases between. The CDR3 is CASSPWGTGSNQPQHF. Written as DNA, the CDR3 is TGTGCCAGTAGTCCTTGGGGCACAGGGAGCAATCAGCCCCAGCATTTT. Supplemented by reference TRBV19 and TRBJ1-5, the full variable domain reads DGGITQSPKYLFRKEGQNVTLSCEQNLNHDAMYWYRQDPGQGLRLIYYSQIVNDFQKGDIAEGYSVSREKKESFPLTVTSAQKNPTAFYLCASSPWGTGSNQPQHFGDGTRLSIL.

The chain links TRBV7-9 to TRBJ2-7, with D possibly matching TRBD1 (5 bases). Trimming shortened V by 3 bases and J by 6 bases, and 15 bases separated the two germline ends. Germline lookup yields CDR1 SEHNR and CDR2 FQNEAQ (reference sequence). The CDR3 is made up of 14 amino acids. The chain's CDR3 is CASSFFQGGPEQYF. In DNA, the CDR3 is TGTGCCAGCAGCTTTTTTCAGGGTGGCCCCGAGCAGTACTTC.

The CDR3 DNA reads as TGTGCCTGGAGCGGGGGACTAGTCAAGGGAAATGAGCAGTTCTTC. It codes for CAWSGGLVKGNEQFF. V is TRBV30 and J is TRBJ2-1, with 8 bases lining up with TRBD2. The CDR3 sequence is 15 residues long. The V and J ends lost 3 bases and 7 bases, in that order; junction bases with no gene match: 11. The germline V gene encodes CDR1 GTSNPN and CDR2 SVGIG (reference sequence).

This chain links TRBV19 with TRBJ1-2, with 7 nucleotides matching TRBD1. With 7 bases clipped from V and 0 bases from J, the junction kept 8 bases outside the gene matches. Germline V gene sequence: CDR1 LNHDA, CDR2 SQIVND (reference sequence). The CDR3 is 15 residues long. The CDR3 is CASTNSGTANYGYTF. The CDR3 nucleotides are TGTGCCAGTACAAACTCCGGGACAGCTAACTATGGCTACACCTTC.

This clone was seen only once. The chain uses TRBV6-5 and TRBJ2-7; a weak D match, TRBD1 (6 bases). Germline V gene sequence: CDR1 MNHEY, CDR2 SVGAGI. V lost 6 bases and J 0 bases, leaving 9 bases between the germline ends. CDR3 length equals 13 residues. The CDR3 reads CASSDRSSYEQYF. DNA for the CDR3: TGTGCCAGCAGCGACAGGAGCTCCTACGAGCAGTACTTC.

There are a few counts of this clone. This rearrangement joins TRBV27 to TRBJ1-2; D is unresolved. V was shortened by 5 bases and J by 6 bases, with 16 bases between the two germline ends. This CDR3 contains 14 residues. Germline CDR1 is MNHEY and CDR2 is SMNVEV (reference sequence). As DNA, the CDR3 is TGTGCCAGCAGTCCTACGACGAGAAGGAATGGCTACACCTTC. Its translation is CASSPTTRRNGYTF.

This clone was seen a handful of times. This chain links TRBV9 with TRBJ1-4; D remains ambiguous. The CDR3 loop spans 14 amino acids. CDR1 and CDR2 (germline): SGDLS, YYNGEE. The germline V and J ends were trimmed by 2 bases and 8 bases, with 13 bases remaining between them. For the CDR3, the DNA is TGTGCCAGCAGCGTTTCGCCACAGCAGGAAAAACTGTTTTTT. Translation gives CASSVSPQQEKLFF.

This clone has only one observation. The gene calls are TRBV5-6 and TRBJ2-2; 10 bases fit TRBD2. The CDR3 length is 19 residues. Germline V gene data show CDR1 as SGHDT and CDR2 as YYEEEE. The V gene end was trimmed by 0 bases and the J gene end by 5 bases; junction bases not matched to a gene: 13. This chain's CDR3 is CASSLANRGLAGVTGELFF. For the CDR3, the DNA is TGTGCCAGCAGCTTGGCCAATAGGGGTCTAGCGGGGGTAACCGGGGAGCTGTTTTTT.

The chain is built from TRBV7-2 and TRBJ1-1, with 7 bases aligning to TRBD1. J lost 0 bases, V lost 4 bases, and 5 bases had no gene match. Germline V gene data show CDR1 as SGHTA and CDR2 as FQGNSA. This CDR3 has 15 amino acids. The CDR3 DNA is TGTGCCAGCAGCTCGCGGACAGGCGTGAACACTGAAGCTTTCTTT. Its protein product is CASSSRTGVNTEAFF.

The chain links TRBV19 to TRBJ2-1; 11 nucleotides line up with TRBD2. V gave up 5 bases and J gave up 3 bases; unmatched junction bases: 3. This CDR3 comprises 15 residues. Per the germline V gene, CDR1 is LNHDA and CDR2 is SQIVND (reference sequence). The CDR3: CASSLGTSGYNEQFF. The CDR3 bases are TGTGCCAGTAGTCTCGGGACTAGCGGCTACAATGAGCAGTTCTTC.

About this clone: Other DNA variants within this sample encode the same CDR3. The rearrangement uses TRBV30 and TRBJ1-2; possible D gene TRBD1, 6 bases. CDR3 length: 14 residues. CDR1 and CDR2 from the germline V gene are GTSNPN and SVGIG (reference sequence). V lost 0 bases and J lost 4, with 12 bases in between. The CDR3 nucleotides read TGTGCCTGGAGTGTACTGACAGGTTCCTATGGCTACACCTTC. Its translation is CAWSVLTGSYGYTF.

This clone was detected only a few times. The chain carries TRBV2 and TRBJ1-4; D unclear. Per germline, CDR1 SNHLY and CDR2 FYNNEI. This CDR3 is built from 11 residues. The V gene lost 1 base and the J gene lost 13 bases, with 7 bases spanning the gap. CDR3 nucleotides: TGTGCCAGCAGTGAAGTCGAGACACTGTTTTTT. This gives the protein CASSEVETLFF. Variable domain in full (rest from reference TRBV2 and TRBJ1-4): EPEVTQTPSHQVTQMGQEVILRCVPISNHLYFYWYRQILGQKVEFLVSFYNNEISEKSEIFDDQFSVERPDGSNFTLKIRSTKLEDSAMYFCASSEVETLFFGSGTQLSVL.

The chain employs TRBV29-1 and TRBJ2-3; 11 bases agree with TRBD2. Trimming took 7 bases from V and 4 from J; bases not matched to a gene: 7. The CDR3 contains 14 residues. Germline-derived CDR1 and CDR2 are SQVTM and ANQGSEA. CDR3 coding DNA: TGCAGCGGAACGACTAGCGGGGCGGCAGATACGCAGTATTTT. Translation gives CSGTTSGAADTQYF.

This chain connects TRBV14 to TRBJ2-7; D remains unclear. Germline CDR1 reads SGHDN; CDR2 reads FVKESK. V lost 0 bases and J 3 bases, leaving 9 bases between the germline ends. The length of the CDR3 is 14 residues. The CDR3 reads CASSQDEQGYEQYF. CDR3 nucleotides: TGTGCCAGCAGCCAAGATGAACAAGGCTACGAGCAGTACTTC.

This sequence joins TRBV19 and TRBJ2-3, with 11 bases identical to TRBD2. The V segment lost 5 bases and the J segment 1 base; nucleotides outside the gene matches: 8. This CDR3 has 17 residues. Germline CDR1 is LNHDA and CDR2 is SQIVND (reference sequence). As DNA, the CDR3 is TGTGCCAGTAGTGATAGCGCACTAGCGGGAGGCACAGATACGCAGTATTTT. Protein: CASSDSALAGGTDTQYF.